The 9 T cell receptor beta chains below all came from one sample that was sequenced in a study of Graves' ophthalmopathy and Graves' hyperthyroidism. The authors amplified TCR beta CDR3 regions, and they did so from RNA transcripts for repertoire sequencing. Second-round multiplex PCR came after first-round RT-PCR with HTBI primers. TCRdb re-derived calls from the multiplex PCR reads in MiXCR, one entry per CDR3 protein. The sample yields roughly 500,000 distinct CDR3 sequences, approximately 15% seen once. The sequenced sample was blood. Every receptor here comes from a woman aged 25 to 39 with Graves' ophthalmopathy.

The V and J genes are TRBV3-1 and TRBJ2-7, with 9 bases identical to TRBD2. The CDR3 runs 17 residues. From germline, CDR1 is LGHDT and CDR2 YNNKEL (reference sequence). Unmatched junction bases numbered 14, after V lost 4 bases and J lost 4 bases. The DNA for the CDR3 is TGTGCCAGCAGCCGCCCCCAGGTGACTAGCGGTATTTACGAGCAGTACTTC. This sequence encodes CASSRPQVTSGIYEQYF.

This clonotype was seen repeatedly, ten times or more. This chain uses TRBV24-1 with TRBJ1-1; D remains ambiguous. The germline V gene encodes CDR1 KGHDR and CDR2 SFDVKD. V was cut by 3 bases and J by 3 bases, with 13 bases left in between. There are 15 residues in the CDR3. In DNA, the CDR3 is TGTGCCACCAGTGATCAAAGTGACGGGCACACTGAAGCTTTCTTT. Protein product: CATSDQSDGHTEAFF.

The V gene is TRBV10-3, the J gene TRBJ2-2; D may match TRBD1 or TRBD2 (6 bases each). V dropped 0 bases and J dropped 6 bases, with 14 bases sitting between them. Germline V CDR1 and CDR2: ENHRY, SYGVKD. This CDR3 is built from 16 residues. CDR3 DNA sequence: TGTGCCATCAGTGAGTCGAAGGGGGGCATGGCCGGGGAGCTGTTTTTT. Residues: CAISESKGGMAGELFF.

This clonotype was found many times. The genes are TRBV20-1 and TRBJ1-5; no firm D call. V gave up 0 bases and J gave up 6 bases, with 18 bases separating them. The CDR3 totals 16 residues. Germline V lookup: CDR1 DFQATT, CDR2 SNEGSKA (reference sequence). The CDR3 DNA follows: TGCAGTGCTAGAGACGTTACAACCATGGTAGTTCAGCCCCAGCATTTT. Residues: CSARDVTTMVVQPQHF.

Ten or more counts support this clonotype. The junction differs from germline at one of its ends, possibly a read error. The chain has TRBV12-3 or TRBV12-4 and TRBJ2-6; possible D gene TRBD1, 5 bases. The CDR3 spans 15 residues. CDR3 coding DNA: TGTGCCAGCAGTTTATTGGTCTCTGGGGCCAACGTCCTAACTTTC. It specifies CASSLLVSGANVLTF.

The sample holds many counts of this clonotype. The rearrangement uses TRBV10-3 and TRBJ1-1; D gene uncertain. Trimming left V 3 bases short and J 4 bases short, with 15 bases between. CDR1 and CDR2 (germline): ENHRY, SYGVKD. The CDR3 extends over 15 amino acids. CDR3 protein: CAISDFSRKPTEAFF. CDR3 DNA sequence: TGTGCCATCAGTGATTTTTCCCGAAAGCCCACTGAAGCTTTCTTT.

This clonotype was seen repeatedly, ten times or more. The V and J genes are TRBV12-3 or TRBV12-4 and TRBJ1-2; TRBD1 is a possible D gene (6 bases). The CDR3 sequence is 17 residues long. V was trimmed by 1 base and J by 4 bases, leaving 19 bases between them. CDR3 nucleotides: TGTGCCAGCAGTTTAGTGACAGGTCCTCCCAGGGGCTATGGCTACACCTTC. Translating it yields CASSLVTGPPRGYGYTF.

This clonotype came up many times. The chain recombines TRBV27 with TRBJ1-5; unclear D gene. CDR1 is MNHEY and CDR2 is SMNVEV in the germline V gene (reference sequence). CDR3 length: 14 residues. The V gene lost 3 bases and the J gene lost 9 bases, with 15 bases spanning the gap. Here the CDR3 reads CASSFGSASRPQHF. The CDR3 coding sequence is TGTGCCAGCAGTTTTGGTTCGGCGTCTCGGCCCCAGCATTTT.

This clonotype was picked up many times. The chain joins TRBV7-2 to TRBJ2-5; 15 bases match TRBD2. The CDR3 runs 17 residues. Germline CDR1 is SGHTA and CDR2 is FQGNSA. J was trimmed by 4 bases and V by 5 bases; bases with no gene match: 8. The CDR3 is CASSPGLAGGLGETQYF. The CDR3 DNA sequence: TGTGCCAGCAGCCCTGGACTAGCGGGGGGGCTAGGAGAGACCCAGTACTTC. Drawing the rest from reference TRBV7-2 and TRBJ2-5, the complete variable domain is GAGVSQSPSNKVTEKGKDVELRCDPISGHTALYWYRQSLGQGLEFLIYFQGNSAPDKSGLPSDRFSAERTGGSVSTLTIQRTQQEDSAVYLCASSPGLAGGLGETQYFGPGTRLLVL.